This T cell receptor beta chain appears in the sequencing data of a study of vaccination effects on CD4 cells after COVID-19. ViraFEST assay sequencing came after antigen-specific CD4+ T cells were expanded with viral peptide pools. The culture ran for roughly ten days before CD4+ T cells were isolated. Clones were read by immunoSEQ multiplex PCR, and TCRdb kept only the in-frame ones, dropping some. The sample carries roughly 61,000 clones, about four fifths recorded once. A remark on this clone: What it binds is unknown.

The CDR3 contains 16 residues. Germline CDR1 reads SGHVS; CDR2 reads FQNEAQ. V lost 3 bases, J lost 2 bases, and 15 bases lay in between. Sequenced here: CD4+ T cells from PBMCs cultured with HCoV-229E spike peptides, sampled before COVID-19 vaccination. The receptor was isolated from a human donor who received a COVID-19 vaccine. V usage is TRBV7-8 and J usage is TRBJ2-3; D call uncertain. CDR3 sequence: CASSLVVPPNTDTQYF. The CDR3 nucleotides read TGTGCCAGCAGCTTGGTGGTTCCCCCCAACACAGATACGCAGTATTTT.